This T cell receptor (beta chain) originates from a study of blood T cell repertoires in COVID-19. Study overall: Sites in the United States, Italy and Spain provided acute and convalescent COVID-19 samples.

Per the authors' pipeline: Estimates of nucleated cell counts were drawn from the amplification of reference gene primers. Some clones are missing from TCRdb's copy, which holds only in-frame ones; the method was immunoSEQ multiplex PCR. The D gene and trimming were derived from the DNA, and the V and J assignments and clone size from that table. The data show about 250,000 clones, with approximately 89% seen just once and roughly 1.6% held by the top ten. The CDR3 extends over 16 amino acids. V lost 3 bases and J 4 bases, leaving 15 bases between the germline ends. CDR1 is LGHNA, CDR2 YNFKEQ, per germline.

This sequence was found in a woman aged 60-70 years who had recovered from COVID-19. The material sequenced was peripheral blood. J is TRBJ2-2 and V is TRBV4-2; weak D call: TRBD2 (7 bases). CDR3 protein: CASSHLVGGPTGELFF. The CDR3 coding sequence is TGTGCCAGCAGCCACTTGGTGGGGGGGCCCACCGGGGAGCTGTTTTTT.